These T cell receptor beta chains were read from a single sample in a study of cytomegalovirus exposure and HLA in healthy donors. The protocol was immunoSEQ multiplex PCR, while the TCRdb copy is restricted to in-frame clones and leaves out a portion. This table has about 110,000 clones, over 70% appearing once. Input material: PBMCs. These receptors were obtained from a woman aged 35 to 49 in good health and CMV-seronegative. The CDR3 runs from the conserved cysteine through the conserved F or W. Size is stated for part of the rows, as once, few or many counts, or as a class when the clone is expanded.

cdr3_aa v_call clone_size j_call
CASSDFRRETQYF TRBV25-1 NA TRBJ2-5
CASRGGNTEAFF TRBV7-9 few TRBJ1-1
CASSQRGTYTF TRBV4-2 NA TRBJ1-2
CASSNPGGLIYEQYF TRBV21-1 few TRBJ2-7
CASNLRASGSTDTQYF TRBV5-4 few TRBJ2-3
CASRQQPHTDTQYF TRBV6-1 few TRBJ2-3
CASSFRGRGYEQYF TRBV5-4 NA TRBJ2-7
CASSYGQGTYEQYF TRBV5-6 NA TRBJ2-7
CSVHGTGENTEAFF TRBV29-1 NA TRBJ1-1
CASGGSDSNQPQHF TRBV6-6 NA TRBJ1-5
CASSFSGGWTEAFF TRBV18 NA TRBJ1-1
CASSLSTSRLNTEAFF TRBV27 NA TRBJ1-1
CASSLLVGDTEAFF TRBV7-9 NA TRBJ1-1
CASSPTGGDTEAFF TRBV18 NA TRBJ1-1
CASSRTFSGGSSYEQYF TRBV7-2 NA TRBJ2-7
CASSPGQVPETQYF TRBV6-6 few TRBJ2-5
CASSYLTSGPYEQYF TRBV18 NA TRBJ2-7
CASSFWDSPNLNYGYTF TRBV5-5 NA TRBJ1-2
CASSQVATPGNTIYF TRBV4-3 NA TRBJ1-3
CASSVDRRPYEQYF TRBV7-9 NA TRBJ2-7
CASRDNSGNTIYF TRBV9 few TRBJ1-3
CASSLSSGEGRHTGELFF TRBV7-3 NA TRBJ2-2
CASSQDWGANTGELFF TRBV4-2 NA TRBJ2-2
CASSKPTGTEAFF TRBV6-5 few TRBJ1-1
CASSLVSWGASYEQYF TRBV7-8 NA TRBJ2-7
CSARSGNTGELFF TRBV29-1 NA TRBJ2-2
CASTSGPGETQYF TRBV2 NA TRBJ2-5
CATSRDAGAAREKLFF TRBV15 NA TRBJ1-4
CASTADRVGGQPQHF TRBV19 few TRBJ1-5
CASSPGLGQGAAGTGELFF TRBV4-3 once TRBJ2-2
CASSWGGPNSPLHF TRBV27 few TRBJ1-6
CASSVELADYNEQFF TRBV9 NA TRBJ2-1
CASSLGRGGSSYEQYF TRBV27 NA TRBJ2-7
CASSMPFTQPQHF TRBV19 NA TRBJ1-5
CASSLIGVGGPFGDEQYF TRBV7-6 few TRBJ2-7
CASSVGGSGNNEQFF TRBV9 NA TRBJ2-1
CASSPSQGAGNQPQHF TRBV18 NA TRBJ1-5
CASSRGPDTEAFF TRBV7-9 NA TRBJ1-1
CASSWRGALADTQYF TRBV5-1 NA TRBJ2-3
CASGHTDRVGGYTF TRBV12-5 few TRBJ1-2
CAGHRSTNYGYTF TRBV6-1 NA TRBJ1-2
CASSPRSHTGELFF TRBV11-3 NA TRBJ2-2
CASSLGRSGFDTGELFF TRBV11-2 NA TRBJ2-2
CASSVFGTGGLFGNTIYF TRBV5-8 NA TRBJ1-3
CASVRDSYMNTEAFF TRBV19 NA TRBJ1-1
CASSPSGGGRSYEQYF TRBV7-8 NA TRBJ2-7
CASSQDQASNYGYTF TRBV4-2 few TRBJ1-2
CASSYPGQITDTQYF TRBV6-6 NA TRBJ2-3
CASTRTGVSRIGELFF TRBV28 NA TRBJ2-2
CASSYRDRGLAEQFF TRBV6-5 NA TRBJ2-1